These T cell receptor beta chains were read from a single sample in a study of response to subunit inactivated influenza vaccine. TCRdb re-analysed the RT-PCR reads in MiXCR, keeping a single row per CDR3 protein. Of roughly 500,000 distinct CDR3 sequences listed, approximately 15% are singletons. The source was CD4+ T cells sorted from PBMCs, collected 23 months after vaccination. The receptors derive from a man between 50 and 70 years old who received an inactivated influenza vaccine. Each CDR3 is given with its conserved first and last residue. A D gene is named only where the DNA matches it firmly. Size is omitted from some rows. Given values are once, few, many or a class for expanded clones.

clone size	V gene	J gene	D gene	CDR3 protein	CDR3 DNA
NA	TRBV7-2	TRBJ1-1	NA	CASSLVAGVNTEAFF	TGTGCCAGCAGCTTAGTTGCAGGAGTAAACACTGAAGCTTTCTTT
few	TRBV5-4	TRBJ2-1	TRBD2	CASSSGGSGNNEQFF	TGTGCCAGCAGCTCCGGAGGTAGCGGGAACAATGAGCAGTTCTTC
NA	TRBV5-1	TRBJ2-7	NA	CASRPNRDEQYF	TGCGCCAGCAGGCCCAACAGGGACGAGCAGTACTTC
NA	TRBV20-1	TRBJ2-7	NA	CSASDGIYEQYF	TGCAGTGCTTCCGACGGAATCTACGAGCAGTACTTC
NA	TRBV12-3/TRBV12-4	TRBJ1-2	NA	CASRSQAGINYGYTF	TGTGCCAGCAGGAGCCAAGCGGGAATTAACTATGGCTACACCTTC
NA	TRBV9	TRBJ2-1	NA	CASSVGGIHSYNEQFF	TGTGCCAGCAGCGTAGGTGGGATTCACTCCTACAATGAGCAGTTCTTC
NA	TRBV6-1	TRBJ2-7	NA	CASSPRPFSYEQYF	TGTGCCAGCAGCCCGAGGCCCTTCTCCTACGAGCAGTACTTC
NA	TRBV7-9	TRBJ1-3	NA	CASSLGGDSGNTIYF	TGTGCCAGCAGCTTAGGTGGGGACTCTGGAAACACCATATATTTT
NA	TRBV25-1	TRBJ1-4	NA	CASSEGGSEKLFF	TGTGCCAGCAGTGAAGGGGGGAGTGAAAAACTGTTTTTT
many	TRBV29-1	TRBJ1-2	NA	CSVLQGTNYGYTF	TGCAGCGTACTACAGGGTACGAACTATGGCTACACCTTC
many	TRBV18	TRBJ2-3	NA	CASSPRLDRRGDTQYF	TGTGCCAGCTCACCACGGCTGGACCGCCGAGGCGATACGCAGTATTTT
NA	TRBV20-1	TRBJ1-1	NA	CSARDLTAQAFF	TGCAGTGCTAGAGACCTCACAGCCCAAGCTTTCTTT
NA	TRBV6-2/TRBV6-3	TRBJ1-5	TRBD1	CASRTGVLQPQHF	TGTGCCAGCCGGACAGGGGTACTTCAGCCCCAGCATTTT
few	TRBV4-3	TRBJ2-4	TRBD2	CASSQVPPSGRQNIQYF	TGCGCCAGCAGCCAAGTTCCTCCTAGCGGGAGGCAAAACATTCAGTACTTC
few	TRBV6-2/TRBV6-3	TRBJ2-2	NA	CASSFRGPHQPNTGELFF	TGTGCCAGCAGTTTCCGCGGCCCACATCAACCGAACACCGGGGAGCTGTTTTTT
once	TRBV20-1	TRBJ2-2	NA	CSAPVVGATGELFF	TGCAGTGCTCCCGTAGTGGGGGCCACCGGGGAGCTGTTTTTT
NA	TRBV5-5	TRBJ2-7	TRBD1	CASSASTGGSYEQYF	TGTGCCAGCAGCGCCTCCACAGGGGGCTCCTACGAGCAGTACTTC
NA	TRBV20-1	TRBJ2-7	NA	CSAMTEQVVSYEQYF	TGCAGTGCTATGACGGAACAGGTGGTCTCCTACGAGCAGTACTTC
few	TRBV30	TRBJ1-2	TRBD1	CALDRGFNYGYTF	TGTGCCTTAGACAGGGGTTTTAACTATGGCTACACCTTC
few	TRBV4-3	TRBJ2-4	NA	CASSRVLSYEGNIQYF	TGCGCCAGCAGCCGAGTATTGAGCTATGAGGGCAACATTCAGTACTTC
few	TRBV12-3/TRBV12-4	TRBJ2-3	NA	CASSSTTVSTDTQYF	TGTGCCAGCAGTTCAACGACAGTGAGCACAGATACGCAGTATTTT
many	TRBV5-1	TRBJ2-3	TRBD2	CASSLVAGARTDTQYF	TGCGCCAGCAGCTTGGTAGCGGGGGCGCGCACAGATACGCAGTATTTT
few	TRBV10-3	TRBJ2-1	TRBD2	CAISESLAGGSYNEQFF	TGTGCCATCAGTGAGTCCCTAGCGGGAGGGTCCTACAATGAGCAGTTCTTC
NA	TRBV20-1	TRBJ2-5	NA	CSARSSGLTPYF	TGCAGTGCTAGGAGTTCGGGACTTACTCCGTACTTC
NA	TRBV6-2/TRBV6-3	TRBJ2-7	NA	CASSYQTGPYEQYF	TGTGCCAGCAGTTATCAAACGGGCCCCTACGAGCAGTACTTC
many	TRBV12-3/TRBV12-4	TRBJ1-5	TRBD1	CASSPGQGGQPQHF	TGTGCCAGCAGTCCGGGACAGGGTGGCCAGCCCCAGCATTTT
NA	TRBV28	TRBJ2-7	TRBD1	CASSFAAGGYEQYF	TGTGCCAGCAGTTTTGCGGCAGGGGGCTACGAGCAGTACTTC
few	TRBV5-6	TRBJ2-7	NA	CASSPRDLVSYEQYF	TGTGCCAGCAGCCCTCGTGACCTGGTCTCCTACGAGCAGTACTTC
NA	TRBV20-1	TRBJ2-3	NA	CSARPRVDQPQYF	TGCAGTGCTAGACCTAGAGTTGATCAGCCCCAGTATTTT
few	TRBV29-1	TRBJ2-7	TRBD2	CSVGLSGRVSEQYF	TGCAGCGTGGGTCTTAGCGGGAGGGTAAGCGAGCAGTACTTC
NA	TRBV3-1	TRBJ2-1	NA	CASSRRLAFHEQFF	TGTGCCAGCAGCCGCCGACTGGCTTTCCATGAGCAGTTCTTC
NA	TRBV29-1	TRBJ2-7	TRBD2	CSVEDDGGGYEQYF	TGCAGCGTTGAAGACGATGGGGGGGGATACGAGCAGTACTTC
few	TRBV20-1	TRBJ2-2	NA	CSARDLNGELFF	TGCAGTGCTAGAGATCTCAACGGGGAGCTGTTTTTT
NA	TRBV2	TRBJ2-3	TRBD1	CASSAGGYRTDTQYF	TGTGCCAGCAGCGCAGGGGGCTACAGGACAGATACGCAGTATTTT
few	TRBV27	TRBJ2-7	TRBD1	CASSANRGSYEQYF	TGTGCCAGCAGTGCAAACAGGGGGTCCTACGAGCAGTACTTC
few	TRBV20-1	TRBJ2-3	NA	CSARDLNGFSDTQYF	TGCAGTGCTAGAGACTTGAACGGATTCTCAGATACGCAGTATTTT
few	TRBV20-1	TRBJ2-7	NA	CSARGGTSHFYEQYF	TGCAGTGCTAGAGGGGGGACTTCCCATTTCTACGAGCAGTACTTC
once	TRBV12-3/TRBV12-4	TRBJ2-1	NA	CASSHPGQRTYNEQFF	TGTGCCAGCAGCCACCCGGGGCAAAGAACCTACAATGAGCAGTTCTTC
NA	TRBV10-3	TRBJ2-7	TRBD2	CASRTSGTFSYEQYF	TGTGCCTCCCGGACTAGCGGAACATTCTCCTACGAGCAGTACTTC
few	TRBV4-2	TRBJ2-5	NA	CASSAGSRVEETQYF	TGTGCCAGCAGCGCGGGTAGTCGGGTGGAAGAGACCCAGTACTTC
NA	TRBV29-1	TRBJ2-7	NA	CSAVDDYEQYF	TGCAGCGCTGTGGACGACTACGAGCAGTACTTC
many	TRBV5-1	TRBJ2-7	NA	CASSFNQYEQYF	TGCGCCAGCAGCTTCAACCAATACGAGCAGTACTTC
NA	TRBV7-2	TRBJ1-4	NA	CASSLNHPSTNEKLFF	TGTGCCAGCAGCTTAAACCACCCATCAACTAATGAAAAACTGTTTTTT
NA	TRBV9	TRBJ2-1	TRBD1	CASSVEGQVWHEQFF	TGTGCCAGTAGCGTAGAAGGACAGGTTTGGCATGAGCAGTTCTTC
few	TRBV9	TRBJ2-3	TRBD2	CASSAGLAGGGDTQYF	TGTGCCAGCAGCGCAGGACTAGCGGGGGGAGGAGATACGCAGTATTTT